Listed here is a single T cell receptor beta chain. This specimen belongs to a study of OX40 agonist ivuxolimab in advanced cancers. Study-level background: Ivuxolimab was delivered to patients intravenously every 2 weeks at doses spanning 0.01 to 10 mg/kg. Dose-escalation patients were diagnosed with hepatocellular carcinoma, melanoma, renal cell cancer or head and neck cancer.

Clones were read by immunoSEQ multiplex PCR, and TCRdb kept only the in-frame ones, dropping some. The top ten hold 10% to 15% of the sample, which has around 33,000 clones, around four fifths seen once. This CDR3 comprises 13 residues. V lost 1 base and J lost 7, with 8 bases in between. The germline V gene encodes CDR1 SGHVS and CDR2 FNYEAQ. V usage is TRBV7-6 and J usage is TRBJ1-5; no clear D gene. Specimen: CD4+ or CD8+ T cells sorted from blood, collected in a trial of the OX40 agonist ivuxolimab. This TCR was sampled from an adult with an advanced solid tumor such as melanoma, head and neck, liver or kidney cancer. The CDR3 DNA sequence: TGTGCCAGCAGCTTAGGGGAAGGGCAGCCCCAGCATTTT. Amino acid sequence: CASSLGEGQPQHF. Full variable domain (rest looked up from reference TRBV7-6 and TRBJ1-5): GAGVSQSPRYKVTKRGQDVALRCDPISGHVSLYWYRQALGQGPEFLTYFNYEAQQDKSGLPNDRFSAERPEGSISTLTIQRTEQRDSAMYRCASSLGEGQPQHFGDGTRLSIL.